A selection of T cell receptor beta chains follows, all from one sample in a study of regulatory T cells in long-lasting Graves disease. TCRdb itself ran the multiplex PCR reads through MiXCR, one entry per CDR3 protein. This sample has approximately 350,000 distinct CDR3 sequences, with 10% to 15% found just once. These data were also reused for a study on T cells in Graves' hyperthyroidism and ophthalmopathy.

Here the sequenced sample was peripheral blood mononuclear cells (PBMCs), taken at new diagnosis, from a patient treated with antithyroid drugs. These receptor sequences come from a young woman with Graves disease. CDR3s include the opening cysteine and the closing phenylalanine or tryptophan. D genes are given only for firm matches. Only some rows state a clone size, as once, few, many or a class for expanded clones.

many | TRBJ2-1 | TRBV7-9 | 13 | TRBD1 | TGTGCCTCGGACAGGGACTCCTACAATGAGCAGTTCTTC | CASDRDSYNEQFF
few | TRBJ1-1 | TRBV28 | 16 | TRBD1 | TGTGCCAGCAGGTTACAGGGGGCGCGTCCGAACACTGAAGCTTTCTTT | CASRLQGARPNTEAFF
. | TRBJ2-7 | TRBV27 | 15 | . | TGTGCCAGCAGTTTGGACGAACGTTACTCCTACGAGCAGTACTTC | CASSLDERYSYEQYF
many | TRBJ1-5 | TRBV19 | 15 | . | TGTGCCAGTAGTTCATGGACCGCCCTCAATCAGCCCCAGCATTTT | CASSSWTALNQPQHF
many | TRBJ1-1 | TRBV7-2 | 14 | . | TGTGCCAGCAGCTTCCTGGACAGACCAAGTTTGGCTTTCTTT | CASSFLDRPSLAFF
many | TRBJ2-5 | TRBV19 | 14 | . | TGTGCCAGTAGTATCGGGACGGCTATGGAGACCCAGTACTTC | CASSIGTAMETQYF
many | TRBJ2-3 | TRBV10-1 | 13 | . | TGCGCCAGCGGGGATGGATGGGACGACACGCAGTATTTT | CASGDGWDDTQYF
many | TRBJ2-3 | TRBV24-1 | 16 | . | TGTGCCACCAGTAGCGGGTGGAGTCCGGACACAGATACGCAGTATTTT | CATSSGWSPDTDTQYF
many | TRBJ1-2 | TRBV6-5 | 14 | TRBD1 | TGTGCCAGCAGTTACTCCGGACAGGGGAATGGCTACACCTTC | CASSYSGQGNGYTF
many | TRBJ2-3 | TRBV6-9 | 14 | . | TGTGCCAGCAGTTACGCAGGGCTCACAGATACGCAGTATTTT | CASSYAGLTDTQYF
many | TRBJ1-5 | TRBV20-1 | 15 | . | TGCAGTGCCGACCTCCCGGTTGGAGGAAATCAGCCCCAGCATTTT | CSADLPVGGNQPQHF
few | TRBJ2-3 | TRBV6-2/TRBV6-3 | 15 | TRBD1 | TGTGCCAGCAGTTTAACCGGGACAGGCACAGATACGCAGTATTTT | CASSLTGTGTDTQYF
many | TRBJ2-2 | TRBV2 | 16 | TRBD2 | TGTGCCACCGGCCCCCGGGGGGATCTAAACACCGGGGAGCTGTTTTTT | CATGPRGDLNTGELFF
many | TRBJ2-1 | TRBV24-1 | 19 | . | TGTGCCACCAGTGATCCAATCGACAGGAGTCAAACTGCCCCCAATGAGCAGTTCTTC | CATSDPIDRSQTAPNEQFF
many | TRBJ1-1 | TRBV28 | 13 | . | TGTGCCAGCAGTTTTCAGGGCGGCACTGAAGCTTTCTTT | CASSFQGGTEAFF
. | TRBJ2-1 | TRBV20-1 | 19 | TRBD2 | TGCAGTGCTAGAGTTTATTCCGGACTAGCGGGGGTCTCCTACAATGAGCAGTTCTTC | CSARVYSGLAGVSYNEQFF
many | TRBJ2-7 | TRBV27 | 15 | . | TGTGCCAGCAGTTTATCCAGGGGTCCGGGGGACGAGCAGTACTTC | CASSLSRGPGDEQYF
. | TRBJ2-5 | TRBV9 | 13 | . | TGTGCCAGCAGCGTAAGACCACAAGAGACCCAGTACTTC | CASSVRPQETQYF
many | TRBJ2-3 | TRBV11-3 | 13 | . | TGTGCCAGCAGCCCCGGAGGGGAAGATACGCAGTATTTT | CASSPGGEDTQYF
many | TRBJ1-1 | TRBV27 | 13 | . | TGTGCCAGCGGGCGGGGAGGACACACTGAAGCTTTCTTT | CASGRGGHTEAFF
many | TRBJ1-1 | TRBV20-1 | 15 | TRBD1 | TGCAGTGCTAGCCCCAGGGGGAGAGAGTGGACTGAAGCTTTCTTT | CSASPRGREWTEAFF
few | TRBJ2-7 | TRBV27 | 13 | . | TGTGCCAGCAGTTTCGGATGGGGGAACGAGCAGTACTTC | CASSFGWGNEQYF
many | TRBJ2-7 | TRBV6-5 | 15 | . | TGTGCCAGCAGTTACGGGGCAGGGATCACCTACGAGCAGTACTTC | CASSYGAGITYEQYF
many | TRBJ2-1 | TRBV12-3/TRBV12-4 | 17 | . | TGTGCCAGTCGGGGGGCGGCGTCCCCGAGCTCCTACAATGAGCAGTTCTTC | CASRGAASPSSYNEQFF
. | TRBJ1-2 | TRBV7-3 | 13 | TRBD1 | TGTGCCAGCAGCCGCGACAGGGACTATGGCTACACCTTC | CASSRDRDYGYTF
. | TRBJ1-1 | TRBV6-2/TRBV6-3 | 12 | . | TGTGCCGGCAGCTGGGAGAACACTGAAGCTTTCTTT | CAGSWENTEAFF
few | TRBJ1-3 | TRBV9 | 13 | . | TGTGCCAGCAGCGTAGGGACGGAATACACCATATATTTT | CASSVGTEYTIYF
. | TRBJ2-2 | TRBV7-8 | 16 | TRBD2 | TGTGCCAGCAGCTTAGCCCGGGGGGGATTGACCGGGGAGCTGTTTTTT | CASSLARGGLTGELFF
many | TRBJ2-1 | TRBV28 | 15 | TRBD1 | TGTGCCAGCAGTTTTAACGGGGACAGCAGCAATGAGCAGTTCTTC | CASSFNGDSSNEQFF
many | TRBJ2-1 | TRBV7-2 | 13 | . | TGTGCCAGCAGCTTAGGAGGCTTCGATGAGCAGTTCTTC | CASSLGGFDEQFF
many | TRBJ2-1 | TRBV24-1 | 15 | TRBD1 | TGTGCCACCAGTGATTCCGGGACAGTCTACAATGAGCAGTTCTTC | CATSDSGTVYNEQFF
few | TRBJ1-3 | TRBV14 | 17 | . | TGTGCCAGCAGCCTCCTGGGGGACTCTTCAGCTGGAAACACCATATATTTT | CASSLLGDSSAGNTIYF
many | TRBJ2-1 | TRBV7-9 | 14 | . | TGTGCCAGCAGCTTAGCGAGTACCGCGGATGAGCAGTTCTTC | CASSLASTADEQFF
. | TRBJ2-3 | TRBV20-1 | 14 | . | TGCAGTGCTTGGGGGGCTCGGGACTCAGATACGCAGTATTTT | CSAWGARDSDTQYF
. | TRBJ2-5 | TRBV5-1 | 15 | . | TGCGCCAGCAGCAAGGGACTCTTCTCCGAAGAGACCCAGTACTTC | CASSKGLFSEETQYF
many | TRBJ2-1 | TRBV2 | 14 | TRBD2 | TGTGCCAGCACACGGGCGGGGGATTTAGGGGAGCAGTTCTTC | CASTRAGDLGEQFF
many | TRBJ1-4 | TRBV7-8 | 12 | . | TGTGCCAGCAGCCCGGGGGGGAGAAAACTGTTTTTT | CASSPGGRKLFF
many | TRBJ2-2 | TRBV4-3 | 13 | . | TGCGCCAGCAGCCAAGCGGGGTCCGGGGAGCTGTTTTTT | CASSQAGSGELFF
many | TRBJ2-3 | TRBV11-2 | 16 | . | TGTGCCAGCAGCTTAGGGGGCGGAGGGAGCACAGATACGCAGTATTTT | CASSLGGGGSTDTQYF
many | TRBJ1-2 | TRBV7-3 | 13 | . | TGTGCCAGCAGCTCGAGGGGCCTGATCGGCTACACCTTC | CASSSRGLIGYTF
many | TRBJ2-1 | TRBV7-9 | 11 | . | TGTGCCAGCAGGACAGACAGAACAAAGTTCTTC | CASRTDRTKFF
once | TRBJ2-3 | TRBV27 | 17 | TRBD2 | TGTGCCAGCAGTTCTAGACTAGCGGGGGGAATCACAGATACGCAGTATTTT | CASSSRLAGGITDTQYF
few | TRBJ1-3 | TRBV20-1 | 15 | TRBD1 | TGCAGTGCTAGAGACAGGACAGGGACTGGAAACACCATATATTTT | CSARDRTGTGNTIYF
many | TRBJ2-1 | TRBV12-5 | 13 | . | TGTGCTAGTGCCCAAGGGGGGGTCAATGAGCAGTTCTTC | CASAQGGVNEQFF
many | TRBJ1-4 | TRBV12-3/TRBV12-4 | 14 | TRBD1 | TGTGCCAGCAGCACCGACAGGGTTAATGAAAAACTGTTTTTT | CASSTDRVNEKLFF
. | TRBJ2-4 | TRBV20-1 | 14 | . | TGCAGTGCTAGAGCCCAGAGGGGCAAAAACATTCAGTACTTC | CSARAQRGKNIQYF
. | TRBJ2-3 | TRBV20-1 | 16 | . | TGCAGTGCCATGTCGGGCGAACTAGTAGGGACAGATACGCAGTATTTT | CSAMSGELVGTDTQYF
many | TRBJ2-5 | TRBV7-2 | 18 | TRBD2 | TGTGCCAGCAGCTTAGTACTGACTAGCGGGGGGTTGAGGGAGACCCAGTACTTC | CASSLVLTSGGLRETQYF
few | TRBJ1-4 | TRBV14 | 17 | TRBD1 | TGTGCCAGCAGCCCTCGACAGGGGACGGTAACTAATGAAAAACTGTTTTTT | CASSPRQGTVTNEKLFF
many | TRBJ1-1 | TRBV19 | 15 | TRBD1 | TGTGCCAGTAGTATTCCCAGGACAGGGAACACTGAAGCTTTCTTT | CASSIPRTGNTEAFF
. | TRBJ2-1 | TRBV12-3/TRBV12-4 | 15 | . | TGTGCCAGCAGTTTAGGTGACAGTGGGGCAGTCGAGCAGTTCTTC | CASSLGDSGAVEQFF
many | TRBJ1-6 | TRBV6-1 | 14 | . | TGTGCCGGCGGCCCGGGACACCTTAATTCACCCCTCCACTTT | CAGGPGHLNSPLHF
many | TRBJ2-3 | TRBV20-1 | 14 | . | TGCAGTGCTAGAGAAGGGAGGAACACAGATACGCAGTATTTT | CSAREGRNTDTQYF
few | TRBJ2-2 | TRBV5-1 | 17 | TRBD2 | TGCGCCAGCAGCTTGGGACTAGCGGGGATAACCACCGGGGAGCTGTTTTTT | CASSLGLAGITTGELFF